The 17 T cell receptor beta chains given below trace back to one sample, sequenced in a study of shared clonotypes between healthy human individuals. The data were produced by immunoSEQ multiplex PCR, yet TCRdb's version contains in-frame clones alone and is incomplete. The table lists about 2.3 million clones, around 90% of them singletons, with about 0.36% in the top ten. Sequenced input: naive CD4+ T cells from PBMCs. Subset: CD45RA+ positively selected. These receptors all stem from a man aged 18-30 years in good health. Some clones in this sample may be carry-over from other donors' samples.

The genes are TRBV5-1 and TRBJ2-2; D is unclear. This CDR3 region has 15 residues. Per the germline V gene, CDR1 is SGHRS and CDR2 is YFSETQ. Deletions cut 5 bases from V and 0 bases from J, with 11 bases between. CDR3 sequence: CASRPEPANTGELFF. The DNA for the CDR3 is TGCGCCAGCAGGCCGGAACCCGCGAACACCGGGGAGCTGTTTTTT. Full variable domain (missing parts from reference TRBV5-1 and TRBJ2-2): KAGVTQTPRYLIKTRGQQVTLSCSPISGHRSVSWYQQTPGQGLQFLFEYFSETQRNKGNFPGRFSGRQFSNSRSEMNVSTLELGDSALYLCASRPEPANTGELFFGEGSRLTVL.

V is TRBV5-6 and J is TRBJ2-5; D is unresolved. This CDR3 has 13 residues. CDR1 is SGHDT, CDR2 YYEEEE, per germline. Trimming removed 0 bases at V and 4 bases at J, with 7 bases between. Here the CDR3 DNA reads TGTGCCAGCAGCTTGGTAGAGGCAGAGACCCAGTACTTC. This sequence encodes CASSLVEAETQYF.

The rearrangement links TRBV7-3 to TRBJ2-3, with 13 bases matching TRBD2. Germline V gene sequence: CDR1 SGHTA, CDR2 FQGTGA. With 5 bases clipped from V and 2 bases from J, the junction kept 4 bases outside the gene matches. The CDR3 spans 16 residues. CDR3 residues: CASSLGLAGYTDTQYF. The CDR3, as DNA: TGTGCCAGCAGCCTGGGACTAGCGGGGTACACAGATACGCAGTATTTT.

This clone was detected a few times. Other DNA sequences in this sample translate to the same CDR3. The CDR3 region has the DNA TGTGCCTGGAGTGTAGGAGTCTCTGGAAACACCATATATTTT. It yields the protein CAWSVGVSGNTIYF. The chain has TRBV30 and TRBJ1-3, with D unclear. V dropped 0 bases and J dropped 0 bases, with 6 bases sitting between them. CDR1 and CDR2 (germline): GTSNPN, SVGIG (reference sequence). This CDR3 spans 14 amino acids.

The sample holds one count of this clone. The CDR3 nucleotides read TGTGCCAGCACCTTGGAGGGACAGGGAGGGATTGCGCAGTATTTT. Encoded protein: CASTLEGQGGIAQYF. The rearrangement joins TRBV6-1 to TRBJ2-3, with 9 bases lining up with TRBD1. The germline CDR1 and CDR2 sequences are MNHNS and SASEGT. The CDR3 spans 15 residues. V lost 7 bases, J lost 10 bases, and 15 bases stayed unmatched.

The V and J genes are TRBV6-4 and TRBJ1-5; maybe TRBD1 (5 bases). The ends were cut back, 3 bases at V and 3 bases at J, with 15 bases in the middle. The CDR3 sequence is 16 residues long. Germline CDR1 reads MRHNA; CDR2 reads SNTAGT. The CDR3 coding sequence is TGTGCCAGCAGTGAAGACGGGGGACTCTACAATCAGCCCCAGCATTTT. Encoded protein: CASSEDGGLYNQPQHF.

The J gene is TRBJ2-1, the V gene TRBV7-9, with D perhaps being TRBD1 or TRBD2 (5 bases each). There are 16 residues in the CDR3. Trimming stripped 2 bases from V and 5 bases from J, with 16 bases between. Germline CDR1 is SEHNR and CDR2 is FQNEAQ (reference sequence). This CDR3 reads CASSLYRGPGNNEQFF. The CDR3 DNA follows: TGTGCCAGCAGCTTATACCGGGGCCCCGGGAACAATGAGCAGTTCTTC.

This chain connects TRBV2 to TRBJ2-7; D not certain. The CDR3 loop spans 14 amino acids. In germline, CDR1 is SNHLY, CDR2 FYNNEI. V was pared by 8 bases and J by 5 bases, with 19 bases between. CDR3 sequence reads: CASRTTRPGDEQYF. The CDR3 DNA is TGTGCCAGCCGTACCACGCGACCTGGTGACGAGCAGTACTTC.

The chain employs TRBV14 and TRBJ1-1; TRBD1 is a possible D gene (5 bases). Germline V lookup: CDR1 SGHDN, CDR2 FVKESK. The germline V and J ends were trimmed by 3 bases and 1 base, with 15 bases remaining between them. The CDR3 has 16 amino acids. The DNA of the CDR3 is TGTGCCAGCAGCCAGGCGAGGGGCTATCCGAACACTGAAGCTTTCTTT. This encodes CASSQARGYPNTEAFF.

This chain connects TRBV5-1 to TRBJ2-1; 14 positions match TRBD2. Germline V gives CDR1 SGHRS, CDR2 YFSETQ. This CDR3 comprises 16 residues. The junction had 5 bases not matched to a gene; V was cut back by 0 bases and J by 9 bases. The DNA for the CDR3 is TGCGCCAGCAGCTTGGCGGGACTAGCGGGAGACGTTGAGCAGTTCTTC. This codes for CASSLAGLAGDVEQFF.

This rearrangement joins TRBV5-1 to TRBJ2-7; 9 bases agree with TRBD1. The ends lost 7 bases at V and 2 bases at J; junction bases unmatched: 10. The CDR3 runs 15 residues. In germline, CDR1 is SGHRS, CDR2 YFSETQ. The CDR3: CASGVSGTGPYEQYF. The CDR3 bases are TGCGCCAGCGGCGTTTCCGGGACAGGGCCCTACGAGCAGTACTTC.

The gene calls are TRBV29-1 and TRBJ2-7, with 8 bases lining up with TRBD2. The CDR3 sequence is 15 residues long. From germline, CDR1 is SQVTM and CDR2 ANQGSEA. Germline trimming cut 1 base from V and 4 bases from J; bases unmatched to any gene: 9. This CDR3 reads CSVEGGGWDEYEQYF. CDR3 DNA sequence: TGCAGCGTTGAAGGCGGGGGGTGGGACGAATACGAGCAGTACTTC.

The rearrangement uses TRBV9 and TRBJ2-7, with 10 nucleotides matching TRBD2. The V segment lost 2 bases and the J segment 2 bases; nucleotides outside the gene matches: 4. The CDR3 covers 15 residues. CDR1 is SGDLS, CDR2 YYNGEE, per germline. CDR3 DNA sequence: TGTGCCAGCAGCGTCGGACTAGCGGCACCCTACGAGCAGTACTTC. Translating it yields CASSVGLAAPYEQYF.

V and J are TRBV28 and TRBJ2-5; possible D gene TRBD2, 6 bases. The CDR3 sequence is 15 residues long. The V end was cut by 9 bases, the J end by 1 base, with 18 bases between. The germline CDR1 and CDR2 sequences are MDHEN and SYDVKM. Written as DNA, the CDR3 is TGTGCCAGTCGATCGATAGGAGGGCCCCAAGAGACCCAGTACTTC. This codes for CASRSIGGPQETQYF.

This chain joins TRBV28 and TRBJ2-7; 13 bases fit TRBD2. The germline gives CDR1 MDHEN, CDR2 SYDVKM. CDR3 size: 18 residues. After removal of 4 bases from V and 1 base from J, the junction contained 10 bases not matched to a gene. CDR3 sequence: CASSSQRPGLAGSYEQYF. DNA of the CDR3: TGTGCCAGCAGTTCCCAAAGACCGGGACTAGCGGGATCCTACGAGCAGTACTTC.

The CDR3 protein is CASSSRQVNYGYTF. The CDR3 nucleotides are TGTGCCAGCAGTTCCCGACAGGTCAACTATGGCTACACCTTC. The gene calls are TRBV27 and TRBJ1-2; D perhaps matches TRBD1 (6 bases). Germline CDR1 reads MNHEY; CDR2 reads SMNVEV (reference sequence). The length of the CDR3 is 14 residues. Trimming shortened V by 4 bases and J by 2 bases, and 11 bases separated the two germline ends.

The genes are TRBV19 and TRBJ2-5, with D possibly matching TRBD2 (6 bases). The germline CDR1 and CDR2 sequences are LNHDA and SQIVND (reference sequence). The V gene lost 0 bases and the J gene lost 4 bases, with 12 bases spanning the gap. The CDR3 contains 15 residues. The CDR3 DNA reads TGTGCCAGTAGTATAGAGGGGAGGAGGAGAGAGACCCAGTACTTC. This sequence encodes CASSIEGRRRETQYF.